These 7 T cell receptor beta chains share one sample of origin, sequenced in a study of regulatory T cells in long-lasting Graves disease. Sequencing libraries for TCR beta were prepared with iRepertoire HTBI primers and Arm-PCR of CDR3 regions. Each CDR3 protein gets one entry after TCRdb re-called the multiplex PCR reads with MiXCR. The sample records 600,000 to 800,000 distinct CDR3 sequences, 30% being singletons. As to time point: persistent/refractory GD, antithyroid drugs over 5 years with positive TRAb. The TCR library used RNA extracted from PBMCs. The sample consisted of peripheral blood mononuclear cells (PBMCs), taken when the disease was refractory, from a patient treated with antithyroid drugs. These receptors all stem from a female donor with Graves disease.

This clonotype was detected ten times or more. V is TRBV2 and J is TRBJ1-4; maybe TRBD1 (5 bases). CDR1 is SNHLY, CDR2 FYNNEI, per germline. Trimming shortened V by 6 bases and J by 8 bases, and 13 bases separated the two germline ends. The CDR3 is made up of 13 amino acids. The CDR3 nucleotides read TGTGCCAGCAGCGGGGGACTCAGGGAAAAACTGTTTTTT. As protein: CASSGGLREKLFF.

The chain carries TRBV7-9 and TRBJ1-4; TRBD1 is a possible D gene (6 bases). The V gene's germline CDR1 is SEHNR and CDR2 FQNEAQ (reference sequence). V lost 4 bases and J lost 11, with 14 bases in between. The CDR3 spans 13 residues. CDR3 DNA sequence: TGTGCCAGCAGCTGGGGTCAGGGGCTGAAACTGTTTTTT. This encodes CASSWGQGLKLFF.

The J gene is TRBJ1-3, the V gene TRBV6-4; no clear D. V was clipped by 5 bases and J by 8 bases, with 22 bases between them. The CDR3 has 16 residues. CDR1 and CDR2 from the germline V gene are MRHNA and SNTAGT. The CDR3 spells CASSPWAGRGGDTIYF. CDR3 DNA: TGTGCCAGCAGTCCTTGGGCAGGCCGAGGCGGGGACACCATATATTTT.

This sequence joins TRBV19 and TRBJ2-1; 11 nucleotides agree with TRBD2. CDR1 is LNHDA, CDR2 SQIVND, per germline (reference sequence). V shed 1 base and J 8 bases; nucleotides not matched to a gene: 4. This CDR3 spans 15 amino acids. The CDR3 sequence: CASSIGLAGTYEQFF. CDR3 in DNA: TGTGCCAGTAGTATAGGACTAGCGGGAACTTATGAGCAGTTCTTC.

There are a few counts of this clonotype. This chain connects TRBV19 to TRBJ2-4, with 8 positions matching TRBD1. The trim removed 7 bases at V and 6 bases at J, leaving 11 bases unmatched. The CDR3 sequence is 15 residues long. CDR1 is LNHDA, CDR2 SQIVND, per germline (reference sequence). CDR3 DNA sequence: TGTGCCAGTACCACCCACAGGGGGAAGGGAAACATTCAGTACTTC. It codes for CASTTHRGKGNIQYF.

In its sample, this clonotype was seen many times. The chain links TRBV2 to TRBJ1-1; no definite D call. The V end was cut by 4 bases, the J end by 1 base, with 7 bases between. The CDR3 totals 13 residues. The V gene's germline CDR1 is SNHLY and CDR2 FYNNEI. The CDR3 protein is CASSVLGNTEAFF. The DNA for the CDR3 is TGTGCCAGCAGTGTTCTGGGGAACACTGAAGCTTTCTTT.

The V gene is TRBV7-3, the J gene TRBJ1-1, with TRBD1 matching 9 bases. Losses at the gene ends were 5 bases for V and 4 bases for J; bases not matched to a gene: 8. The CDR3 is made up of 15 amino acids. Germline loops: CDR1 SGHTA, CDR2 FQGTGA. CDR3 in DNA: TGTGCCAGCAGCCCACGGGACAGGGCAAGCACTGAAGCTTTCTTT. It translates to CASSPRDRASTEAFF.